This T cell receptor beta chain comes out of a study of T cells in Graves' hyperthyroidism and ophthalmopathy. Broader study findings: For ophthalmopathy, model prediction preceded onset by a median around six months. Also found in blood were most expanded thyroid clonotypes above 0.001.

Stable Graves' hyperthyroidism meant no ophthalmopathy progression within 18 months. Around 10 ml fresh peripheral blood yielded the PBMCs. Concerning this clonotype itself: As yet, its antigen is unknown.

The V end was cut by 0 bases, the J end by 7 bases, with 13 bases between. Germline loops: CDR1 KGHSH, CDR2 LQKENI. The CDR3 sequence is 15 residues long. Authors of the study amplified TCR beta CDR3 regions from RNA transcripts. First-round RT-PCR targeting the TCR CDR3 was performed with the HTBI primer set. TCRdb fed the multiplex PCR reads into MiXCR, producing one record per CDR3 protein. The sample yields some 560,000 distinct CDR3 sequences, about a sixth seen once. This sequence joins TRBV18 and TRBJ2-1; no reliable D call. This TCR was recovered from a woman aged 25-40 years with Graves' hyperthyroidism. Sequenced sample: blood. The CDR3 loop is CASSPPVGLRNEQFF. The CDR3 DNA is TGTGCCAGCTCACCACCGGTCGGGTTAAGAAATGAGCAGTTCTTC.